This T cell receptor beta chain was identified in a study of cytomegalovirus exposure and HLA in healthy donors. Deletions cut 2 bases from V and 5 bases from J, with 27 bases between. This CDR3 has 19 amino acids. Germline CDR1 reads MNHNS; CDR2 reads SASEGT. Whole-study results and caveats: Rarity marked most TCR sequences, yet some public TCRs occurred in many donors. V- and J-gene trimming of TCR beta was linked (in a later analysis) to a missense DCLRE1C variant. When the data were analyzed later, several of the most significant clusters appeared to be linked to common viral pathogens. Association with HLA alleles at 0.05 false discovery rate was found for around 17,000 TCR beta sequences in a later analysis.

In the case of this clone: Its target is unknown.

Both 60 Vbeta primers and 13 Jbeta primers went into the PCR. Using immunoSEQ multiplex PCR, the repertoire was profiled, and TCRdb retains in-frame clones only, with some absent. This sample's table reports around 200,000 clones. V usage is TRBV6-1 and J usage is TRBJ2-5, with a weak D call TRBD2 (7 bases). The TCR sequence derives from a woman aged 25 to 39 in good health and CMV-seropositive. What was sequenced was PBMCs. CDR3 region: CASSELLGEGGLGLETQYF. CDR3 nucleotide sequence: TGTGCCAGCAGTGAATTATTGGGGGAGGGGGGGCTTGGTCTGGAGACCCAGTACTTC.